These T cell receptor beta chains were read from a single sample in a study of cytomegalovirus exposure and HLA in healthy donors. Libraries were prepared by immunoSEQ multiplex PCR; TCRdb keeps only in-frame clonotypes and omits some of them. The data hold about 90,000 clones, with about 72% observed a single time. Sequencing was done on a sample of PBMCs. The receptors come from a man aged 30 to 45 in good health and CMV-seronegative. The CDR3 runs from the conserved cysteine through the conserved F or W.

v_gene: TRBV19; j_gene: TRBJ2-7; CDR3aa: CASSPRDREAYEQYF
v_gene: TRBV25-1; j_gene: TRBJ2-5; CDR3aa: CASTKVVASGVQETQYF
v_gene: TRBV6-6; j_gene: TRBJ2-1; CDR3aa: CASSLAGEREQFF
v_gene: TRBV28; j_gene: TRBJ2-7; CDR3aa: CASSPATGTSGSYEQYF
v_gene: TRBV7-7; j_gene: TRBJ1-4; CDR3aa: CASSSGTGRVEGVRKLFF
v_gene: TRBV5-1; j_gene: TRBJ2-4; CDR3aa: CASNNGQGLAKNIQYF
v_gene: TRBV6-5; j_gene: TRBJ2-5; CDR3aa: CASSPGLAAETQYF
v_gene: TRBV29-1; j_gene: TRBJ1-2; CDR3aa: CSAWVPGDYGYTF
v_gene: TRBV6-5; j_gene: TRBJ2-1; CDR3aa: CASSYSRLAGGEQFF
v_gene: TRBV27; j_gene: TRBJ2-7; CDR3aa: CASSHGLAGAAYEQYF
v_gene: TRBV5-1; j_gene: TRBJ2-6; CDR3aa: CASSLTELRSGANVLTF
v_gene: TRBV11-3; j_gene: TRBJ1-1; CDR3aa: CASSLGGHTEAFF
v_gene: TRBV29-1; j_gene: TRBJ2-5; CDR3aa: CSVVWASGSKKETQYF
v_gene: TRBV27; j_gene: TRBJ2-7; CDR3aa: CASSLGWGHYEQYF
v_gene: TRBV7-8; j_gene: TRBJ1-1; CDR3aa: CASSSPHYPSRNTEAFF
v_gene: TRBV6-7; j_gene: TRBJ2-7; CDR3aa: CASSPRTGGRGEQYF
v_gene: TRBV19; j_gene: TRBJ2-5; CDR3aa: CATGGQVQETQYF
v_gene: TRBV27; j_gene: TRBJ1-5; CDR3aa: CASSLLEPVQDNQPQHF
v_gene: TRBV4-2; j_gene: TRBJ1-4; CDR3aa: CASSRSGATTNEKLFF
v_gene: TRBV4-1; j_gene: TRBJ1-5; CDR3aa: CASSQGNRGDGNQPQHF
v_gene: TRBV7-6; j_gene: TRBJ2-1; CDR3aa: CASSLALRTDRWNEQFF
v_gene: TRBV14; j_gene: TRBJ2-3; CDR3aa: CASSQVLDTQYF
v_gene: TRBV10-3; j_gene: TRBJ1-1; CDR3aa: CAISESGGVINTEAFF
v_gene: TRBV15; j_gene: TRBJ2-7; CDR3aa: CATSRERYEQYF
v_gene: TRBV7-2; j_gene: TRBJ2-5; CDR3aa: CASSLAIGIAGYQETQYF
v_gene: TRBV6-1; j_gene: TRBJ1-5; CDR3aa: CASSTGTGYQPQHF
v_gene: TRBV25-1; j_gene: TRBJ1-4; CDR3aa: CASSSGQGAIEGNEKLFF
v_gene: TRBV6-1; j_gene: TRBJ2-3; CDR3aa: CASSEWEGDTQYF